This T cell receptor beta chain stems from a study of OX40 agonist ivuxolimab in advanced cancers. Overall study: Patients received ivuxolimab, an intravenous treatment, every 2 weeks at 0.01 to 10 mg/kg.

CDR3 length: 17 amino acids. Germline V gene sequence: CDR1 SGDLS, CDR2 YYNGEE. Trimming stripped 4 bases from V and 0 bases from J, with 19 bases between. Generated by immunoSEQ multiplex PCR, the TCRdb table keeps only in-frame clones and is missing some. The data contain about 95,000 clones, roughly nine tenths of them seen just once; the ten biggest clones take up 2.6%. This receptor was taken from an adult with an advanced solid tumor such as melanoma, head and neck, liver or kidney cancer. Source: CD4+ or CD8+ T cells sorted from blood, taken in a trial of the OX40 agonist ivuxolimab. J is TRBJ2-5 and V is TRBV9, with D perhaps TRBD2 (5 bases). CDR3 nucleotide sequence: TGTGCCAGCAGCCCTTCTTCCTCGAGGGCGCACCAAGAGACCCAGTACTTC. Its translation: CASSPSSSRAHQETQYF.